This T cell receptor (beta chain) was sequenced for a study of T cell repertoires in cytomegalovirus infection. Findings of the study overall: Of the TCR beta families, the public ones yielded a cumulative frequency that identified carriers of CMV plus the relevant HLA. It was HLA-C-restricted CMV-specific TCR beta clonotypes that dominated the response ex vivo.

Germline V gives CDR1 MDHEN, CDR2 SYDVKM. The CDR3 contains 17 residues. V lost 0 bases to trimming and J lost 6 bases; unmatched junction nucleotides: 8. TCRdb itself ran the reads through MiXCR, one entry per CDR3 protein. The sample holds some 350,000 distinct CDR3 sequences, almost 30% seen once. This clonotype was observed many times. Its antigen is unknown. The material was cultured PBMCs, obtained from culture after CMV antigen stimulation. The chain recombines TRBV28 with TRBJ2-5; 12 bases are a match to TRBD2. The clonotype comes from a human donor in good health (CMV status not recorded). Some clones in this sample may be carry-over from other donors' samples. CDR3: CASSLWVTSGSGKTQYF. The CDR3 DNA is TGTGCCAGCAGTTTATGGGTGACTAGCGGGAGTGGGAAGACCCAGTACTTC.